This record covers a single T cell receptor beta chain. What it binds is unknown. The source of the sample is a study of B cell selection in AIRE deficiency. Repertoires were generated with immunoSEQ multiplex PCR, while TCRdb's copy carries only in-frame clones and drops some. The repertoire includes about 26,000 clones, 92% of them detected once, and approximately 1% sits in the top ten. Study-wide results and caveats: About a third of healthy-shared Treg sequences were found among patient Tconv cells.

Germline lookup yields CDR1 LNHDA and CDR2 SQIVND (reference sequence). The length of the CDR3 is 15 residues. The J segment lost 3 bases and the V segment lost 3 bases, leaving 7 bases of the junction unmatched. Sorted regulatory T cells were CD4-positive, CD25-high and CD127-low or negative. The sequenced sample was CD4+CD25+ Tregs sorted from PBMCs. The chain is built from TRBV19 and TRBJ2-7; 8 bases are a match to TRBD1. The TCR originated in a human donor in good health. The CDR3 reads CASSIDRGRHYEQYF. DNA of the CDR3: TGTGCCAGTAGTATTGACAGGGGTCGACACTACGAGCAGTACTTC. Filled out from reference TRBV19 and TRBJ2-7, the complete variable domain reads DGGITQSPKYLFRKEGQNVTLSCEQNLNHDAMYWYRQDPGQGLRLIYYSQIVNDFQKGDIAEGYSVSREKKESFPLTVTSAQKNPTAFYLCASSIDRGRHYEQYFGPGTRLTVT.